The 5 T cell receptor beta chains reported below all come from one sample, sequenced in a study of identical twins. TCRdb analysed the 5' RACE reads with MiXCR anew, one entry per CDR3 protein. The profile shows roughly 240,000 distinct CDR3 sequences, 6% to 8% of them singletons. The same sample was also used in a study of yellow fever vaccine responses in identical twins.

Specimen: CD8+ T cells sorted from blood. These receptors originate from a young woman in good health.

V and J are TRBV4-1 and TRBJ2-1, with D possibly matching TRBD2 (5 bases). The V gene's germline CDR1 is MGHRA and CDR2 YSYEKL. This CDR3 contains 16 residues. Trimming shortened V by 0 bases and J by 5 bases, and 14 bases separated the two germline ends. The chain's CDR3 is CASSQEYPLGDNEQFF. CDR3 coding DNA: TGCGCCAGCAGCCAAGAATACCCTCTCGGGGACAATGAGCAGTTCTTC.

This chain joins TRBV2 and TRBJ1-1; no reliable D call. The V gene lost 5 bases and the J gene lost 3 bases, with 19 bases spanning the gap. The length of the CDR3 is 16 residues. Per germline, CDR1 SNHLY and CDR2 FYNNEI. CDR3 in DNA: TGTGCCAGCAGTACACCTATCGGGGAGCGGTACACTGAAGCTTTCTTT. Its protein is CASSTPIGERYTEAFF. Complete variable domain (other parts from reference TRBV2 and TRBJ1-1): EPEVTQTPSHQVTQMGQEVILRCVPISNHLYFYWYRQILGQKVEFLVSFYNNEISEKSEIFDDQFSVERPDGSNFTLKIRSTKLEDSAMYFCASSTPIGERYTEAFFGQGTRLTVV.

The V call is TRBV20-1, the J call TRBJ2-1; D is perhaps TRBD1 or TRBD2 (5 bases each). V was trimmed by 4 bases and J by 8 bases, leaving 18 bases between them. Germline V lookup: CDR1 DFQATT, CDR2 SNEGSKA (reference sequence). This CDR3 is 14 amino acids long. CDR3 amino acids: CSAKGRGDGDEQFF. The DNA of the CDR3 is TGCAGTGCTAAAGGAAGAGGGGATGGAGATGAGCAGTTCTTC.

Many counts were recorded for this clonotype. This sequence joins TRBV12-3 or TRBV12-4 and TRBJ2-7, with TRBD1 matching 7 bases. The V gene end was trimmed by 6 bases and the J gene end by 3 bases; junction bases not matched to a gene: 14. The CDR3 runs to 16 residues. The CDR3 nucleotides read TGTGCCAGCAGCCCTCCCCCGGACAGGAGATTCTACGAGCAGTACTTC. Translated: CASSPPPDRRFYEQYF.

This clonotype was found a few times. The chain is built from TRBV29-1 and TRBJ2-1; the match to TRBD2 covers 10 bases. The germline gives CDR1 SQVTM, CDR2 ANQGSEA. The CDR3 consists of 14 residues. Germline trimming cut 5 bases from V and 7 bases from J; bases unmatched to any gene: 8. Here the CDR3 reads CSVPLAGVVNEQFF. In DNA, the CDR3 is TGCAGCGTTCCGCTAGCGGGAGTAGTAAATGAGCAGTTCTTC.